This entry concerns a single TCR beta chain. Its antigen has not been determined. No clone much larger than this one lies a single base away; base qualities are absent. This specimen belongs to a study of cytomegalovirus exposure and HLA in healthy donors (dated by TCRdb to the late 2010s). Regarding the study in general: A later analysis indicated that the 90 to 150 validation repertoires were generated on the platform also employed for the roughly 730 repertoires of the first cohort. The study aimed to test whether signatures of past pathogen exposure could be identified by cataloging public T cell receptors. Besides the first cohort of under 700 subjects, a separate validation cohort made up of over a hundred different subjects was used. To predict cytomegalovirus infection status, the study combined high-throughput TCR immunosequencing, statistical association of individual TCRs with disease status, and machine learning.

Donors formed part of the validation cohort, which comprised 95 to 150 subjects and was distinct from the first cohort of roughly 600 subjects. The receptor library was made with the immunoSEQ multiplex PCR assay. In the authors' own workflow: A statistical classification framework was built for diagnosing cytomegalovirus status from the catalog of TCR beta chain sequences. Imported from immuneACCESS, the table was reduced by TCRdb to in-frame sequences with V and J called. These copies leave out some clones; in studies compared against another copy, an unresolved V gene accounts for under half, and the cause of the remainder is not known. For V, J and clone size, that table is used; D and trimming come from the DNA. The sample table shows about 200,000 clones, and approximately 82% are seen once. The ten largest clones add up to under 15% of the sample. General study outcomes and caveats: The validation cohort had no HLA typing available for a later analysis, so co-occurrence within that cohort was assessed over all 120 or so repertoires. The study listed 150 to 200 TCR beta chains as associated with cytomegalovirus. In vitro tests confirmed that a few of the cytomegalovirus-associated TCR beta chains recognize cytomegalovirus antigens. Most TCR sequences were seen in very few donors, while some public TCRs were found in many individuals. It was suggested by the authors that the approach could potentially be generalized to other disease states and immunological phenotypes. Cytomegalovirus status was reported to be diagnosed by the classifier with high specificity and sensitivity in both the original and validation cohorts. In a later analysis, TCRs clustered in the first cohort were found to also tend to co-occur in the roughly 120 validation repertoires, with 94% of cluster scores above 0.

The CDR1 and CDR2 encoded by the germline V gene are SGHVS and FQNEAQ. The CDR3 starts with the cysteine, ends with the phenylalanine, and has 16 residues. Of the read, only the CDR3 DNA is kept; its 48 bases are in frame from base 1. V lost 4 bases and J lost 3 bases, and the count of bases not matched to a germline gene is 7. The chain was built from TRBV7-8 and TRBJ2-7; 12 central bases correspond to TRBD2. The TCR sequence derives from a woman younger than 45 in good health and CMV-seropositive. The source material was PBMCs. The CDR3 sequence is CASSSLTSGRFYEQYF. The nucleotide sequence reads as follows: TGTGCCAGCAGCTCCCTCACTAGCGGGAGGTTCTACGAGCAGTACTTC.